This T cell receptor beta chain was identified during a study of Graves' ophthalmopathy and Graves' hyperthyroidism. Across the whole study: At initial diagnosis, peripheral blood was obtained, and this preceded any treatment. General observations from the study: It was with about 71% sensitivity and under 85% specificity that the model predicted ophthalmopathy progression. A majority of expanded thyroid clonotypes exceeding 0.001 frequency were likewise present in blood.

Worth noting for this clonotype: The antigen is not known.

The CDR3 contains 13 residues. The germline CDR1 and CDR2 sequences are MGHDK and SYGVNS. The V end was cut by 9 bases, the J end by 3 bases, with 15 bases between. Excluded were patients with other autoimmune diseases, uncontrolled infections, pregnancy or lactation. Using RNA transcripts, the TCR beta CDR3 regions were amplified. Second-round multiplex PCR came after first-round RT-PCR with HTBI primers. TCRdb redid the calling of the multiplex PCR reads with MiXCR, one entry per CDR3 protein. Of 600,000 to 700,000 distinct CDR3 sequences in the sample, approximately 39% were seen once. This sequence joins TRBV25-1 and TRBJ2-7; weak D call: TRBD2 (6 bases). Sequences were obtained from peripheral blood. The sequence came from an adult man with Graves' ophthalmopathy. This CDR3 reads CASYVGGLYEQYF. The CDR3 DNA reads TGTGCCAGTTATGTCGGGGGTCTCTACGAGCAGTACTTC.